This T cell receptor (beta chain) emerged from a study of cytomegalovirus exposure and HLA in healthy donors. Study-wide points: An analysis that was carried out later associated about 17,000 TCR beta sequences with HLA alleles at 0.05 false discovery rate.

Researchers ran the PCR with 60 Vbeta and 13 Jbeta primers. Libraries were prepared by immunoSEQ multiplex PCR; TCRdb keeps only in-frame clonotypes and omits some of them. The sample table includes 38,000 or so clones. Donors were ostensibly healthy at sampling, although undocumented immune exposures were probable. With 1 base removed from V and 11 bases from J, the gap between germline ends came to 17 bases. CDR3 length: 14 residues. CDR1 is MNHNS and CDR2 is SASEGT in the germline V gene. Details on this clone: As yet, its antigen is unknown.

The gene calls are TRBV6-1 and TRBJ1-1; TRBD1 might be the D (6 bases). The sequenced sample consisted of PBMCs. The TCR comes from a man aged 40-55 years in good health and CMV-seropositive. The DNA for the CDR3 is TGTGCCAGCAGTGAAGGAGGGCAGGGGCTCGTGGCTTTCTTT. Translated: CASSEGGQGLVAFF.